Listed here are 29 T cell receptor beta chains from one sample, sequenced in a study of cytomegalovirus exposure and HLA in healthy donors. Primers for the PCR totalled 60 Vbeta and 13 Jbeta. Here immunoSEQ multiplex PCR was the method, and the copy in TCRdb shows in-frame clones only, minus some. Here the sample spans 110,000 to 150,000 clones, around 10% being singletons. The source material was PBMCs. The receptors stem from a middle-aged man in good health and CMV-seronegative.

About this clone itself: Other DNA sequences of this sample code for an identical CDR3. V usage is TRBV9 and J usage is TRBJ1-4; 7 nucleotides line up with TRBD1. The J segment lost 8 bases and the V segment lost 5 bases, leaving 6 bases of the junction unmatched. Germline lookup yields CDR1 SGDLS and CDR2 YYNGEE. The length of the CDR3 is 13 residues. The CDR3 protein is CASRRDSEEKLFF. CDR3 bases: TGTGCCAGCAGGCGGGACAGTGAGGAAAAACTGTTTTTT.

This clone was seen a handful of times. The chain recombines TRBV7-9 with TRBJ1-2; D unresolved. CDR1 SEHNR and CDR2 FQNEAQ come from the germline V gene (reference sequence). This CDR3 region has 15 residues. Trimming removed 2 bases at V and 1 base at J, with 11 bases between. The CDR3 DNA reads as TGTGCCAGCAGCTTATCGTCTAGCGGTAACTATGGCTACACCTTC. Translated: CASSLSSSGNYGYTF.

This clone was seen a handful of times. This chain links TRBV6-1 with TRBJ2-1; tentatively, D is TRBD2 (6 bases). CDR1 is MNHNS and CDR2 is SASEGT in the germline V gene. CDR3 size: 15 residues. V shed 4 bases and J shed 4 bases, with 14 bases lying between them. CDR3 DNA: TGTGCCAGCAGTGTCGACATGGGGGGATACAATGAGCAGTTCTTC. Translating it yields CASSVDMGGYNEQFF.

The table lists this clone with a few counts. The rearrangement joins TRBV5-6 to TRBJ2-2, with TRBD2 matching over 8 bases. V gave up 5 bases and J gave up 4 bases; unmatched junction bases: 7. The CDR3 extends over 15 amino acids. Germline V lookup: CDR1 SGHDT, CDR2 YYEEEE. The CDR3 region is CASSLGGTSTGELFF. CDR3 DNA sequence: TGTGCCAGCAGTCTCGGGGGGACTAGCACCGGGGAGCTGTTTTTT.

The chain has TRBV7-9 and TRBJ2-4; 7 nucleotides align to TRBD1. Germline values: CDR1 SEHNR, CDR2 FQNEAQ (reference sequence). CDR3 length: 16 residues. V gave up 4 bases and J gave up 0 bases; unmatched junction bases: 6. The chain's CDR3 is CASSSTGALAKNIQYF. CDR3 nucleotide sequence: TGTGCCAGCAGCTCTACAGGGGCTCTAGCCAAAAACATTCAGTACTTC.

This chain connects TRBV6-5 to TRBJ1-3; a possible D gene is TRBD1 (6 bases). Germline loops: CDR1 MNHEY, CDR2 SVGAGI. V was pared by 6 bases and J by 4 bases, with 16 bases between. CDR3 length: 15 residues. CDR3 bases: TGTGCCAGCAGCAGAAACAGGGATGCAGGAAACACCATATATTTT. Encoded protein: CASSRNRDAGNTIYF.

Concerning this clone itself: Other DNA sequences in this specimen translate into the identical CDR3. This chain uses TRBV6-1 with TRBJ2-1, with TRBD2 identical over 7 bases. The CDR3 extends over 15 amino acids. Germline V lookup: CDR1 MNHNS, CDR2 SASEGT. V was pared by 5 bases and J by 2 bases, with 6 bases of the junction left unmatched. The CDR3 protein is CASSPASGTYNEQFF. The CDR3 DNA follows: TGTGCCAGCAGTCCCGCTAGCGGAACCTACAATGAGCAGTTCTTC.

This clone was recorded a few times. This rearrangement joins TRBV2 to TRBJ2-7; D not certain. The germline gives CDR1 SNHLY, CDR2 FYNNEI. With 8 bases removed from V and 3 bases from J, the gap between germline ends came to 17 bases. This CDR3 is built from 14 residues. CDR3 in DNA: TGTGCCAGCGTTTCAAGCCTAGGCTTCTACGAGCAGTACTTC. Its protein is CASVSSLGFYEQYF.

The J gene is TRBJ1-3, the V gene TRBV28, with D maybe TRBD1 (6 bases). The CDR3 has 15 residues. Germline assignment: CDR1 MDHEN and CDR2 SYDVKM. V was pared by 3 bases and J by 2 bases, with 11 bases between. The DNA of the CDR3 is TGTGCCAGCAGTTTCCCAGGGGCGGCTGGAAACACCATATATTTT. It translates to CASSFPGAAGNTIYF.

In its sample, this clone was seen a few times. The CDR3, as DNA: TGCGCCAGCAGCTCAGTTGGTTCGGATACGCAGTATTTT. Protein: CASSSVGSDTQYF. The rearrangement uses TRBV5-1 and TRBJ2-3, with D unclear. CDR3 length equals 13 residues. V gave up 3 bases and J gave up 6 bases, with 11 bases separating them. Germline V gene lookup returns CDR1 SGHRS and CDR2 YFSETQ.

Only a few counts were recorded for this clone. The junction shows a germline mismatch at one end, possibly a read error. The chain is built from TRBV7-3 and TRBJ2-6, with D uncertain. There are 17 residues in the CDR3. The germline V gene encodes CDR1 SGHTA and CDR2 FQGTGA. The DNA for the CDR3 is TGTGACAGCAGCTTACGAGGTGTCAGCTCTGGGGCCAACGTCCTGACTTTC. This gives the protein CDSSLRGVSSGANVLTF.

This clone was recorded a few times. The chain employs TRBV29-1 and TRBJ1-2, with TRBD1 as a possible D gene (6 bases). Germline V gene data show CDR1 as SQVTM and CDR2 as ANQGSEA. This CDR3 is built from 12 residues. The V and J ends lost 5 bases and 7 bases respectively, with 14 bases between them. The DNA for the CDR3 is TGCAGCGTTCTCACAGGGCGCGGTGGCTACACCTTC. As protein: CSVLTGRGGYTF. The full variable domain, rest sourced from reference TRBV29-1 and TRBJ1-2, is SAVISQKPSRDICQRGTSLTIQCQVDSQVTMMFWYRQQPGQSLTLIATANQGSEATYESGFVIDKFPISRPNLTFSTLTVSNMSPEDSSIYLCSVLTGRGGYTFGSGTRLTVV.

The chain uses TRBV30 and TRBJ2-7, with D unresolved. Deletions cut 0 bases from V and 1 base from J, with 7 bases between. The CDR3 covers 13 residues. Germline CDR1 GTSNPN, CDR2 SVGIG (reference sequence). The CDR3 DNA follows: TGTGCCTGGAGTGTACTGTCATCCTACGAGCAGTACTTC. Residues: CAWSVLSSYEQYF.

The V gene is TRBV6-5, the J gene TRBJ1-5, with a weak D call TRBD1 (6 bases). V was trimmed by 5 bases and J by 1 base, leaving 9 bases between them. The CDR3 has 14 amino acids. In germline, CDR1 is MNHEY, CDR2 SVGAGI. CDR3 in amino acids: CASSRQGSNQPQHF. CDR3 in DNA: TGTGCCAGCAGTCGTCAGGGGAGCAATCAGCCCCAGCATTTT.

This clone showed up just a few times. The V gene is TRBV7-9, the J gene TRBJ1-4, with D possibly being TRBD1 (6 bases). The ends were cut back, 1 base at V and 14 bases at J, with 17 bases in the middle. From germline, CDR1 is SEHNR and CDR2 FQNEAQ (reference sequence). CDR3 length: 14 residues. In nucleotides, the CDR3 is TGTGCCAGCAGCTTAGTAGCTCAACAGGGAGGGCTGTTTTTT. This codes for CASSLVAQQGGLFF.

A few counts support this clone. Here the CDR3 reads CAWSSGGGLYGYTF. The CDR3 DNA follows: TGTGCCTGGAGTTCCGGGGGAGGATTATATGGCTACACCTTC. J is TRBJ1-2 and V is TRBV30, with D possibly matching TRBD1 (5 bases). CDR1 and CDR2 (germline): GTSNPN, SVGIG (reference sequence). V was pared by 2 bases and J by 5 bases, with 15 bases between. The CDR3 is made up of 14 amino acids.

The chain carries TRBV7-3 and TRBJ2-3; unclear D gene. The germline gives CDR1 SGHTA, CDR2 FQGTGA. V was clipped by 5 bases and J by 4 bases, with 10 bases between them. This CDR3 is 13 amino acids long. The CDR3 spells CASSPNGADTQYF. CDR3 coding DNA: TGTGCCAGCAGCCCGAATGGAGCAGATACGCAGTATTTT. The complete variable domain, with remaining parts taken from reference TRBV7-3 and TRBJ2-3, reads GAGVSQTPSNKVTEKGKYVELRCDPISGHTALYWYRQSLGQGPEFLIYFQGTGAADDSGLPNDRFFAVRPEGSVSTLKIQRTERGDSAVYLCASSPNGADTQYFGPGTRLTVL.

V usage is TRBV7-2 and J usage is TRBJ2-7, with 8 positions matching TRBD2. Germline CDR1 SGHTA, CDR2 FQGNSA. With 3 bases clipped from V and 5 bases from J, the junction kept 9 bases outside the gene matches. This CDR3 is built from 15 residues. The CDR3 bases are TGTGCCAGCAGCTTGGGAGCGGGAGCTATGAACGAGCAGTACTTC. It specifies CASSLGAGAMNEQYF.

This clone has a handful of counts. The chain recombines TRBV7-8 with TRBJ2-3, with a weak D call TRBD2 (7 bases). The CDR3 extends over 17 amino acids. Germline CDR1 is SGHVS and CDR2 is FQNEAQ. V was shortened by 1 base and J by 5 bases, with 19 bases between the two germline ends. CDR3 sequence reads: CASSLGVGGEKIDTQYF. CDR3 sequence (DNA): TGTGCCAGCAGCTTAGGTGTAGGGGGGGAGAAGATAGATACGCAGTATTTT.

V gene TRBV28 combines with J gene TRBJ2-3, with unresolved D. The ends were cut back, 5 bases at V and 6 bases at J, with 12 bases in the middle. Germline V gene sequence: CDR1 MDHEN, CDR2 SYDVKM. The CDR3 length is 13 residues. The CDR3: CASSPPTRDTQYF. Written as DNA, the CDR3 is TGTGCCAGCAGTCCACCCACCCGGGATACGCAGTATTTT.

The gene calls are TRBV15 and TRBJ2-7; possible D gene TRBD1, 5 bases. Trimming took 5 bases from V and 4 from J, leaving 9 bases between them. Germline V gives CDR1 LNHNV, CDR2 YYDKDF (reference sequence). CDR3 length: 12 residues. The CDR3 reads CATSSDSYEQYF. The CDR3, as DNA: TGTGCCACCAGCTCCGACAGTTACGAGCAGTACTTC. Together with reference TRBV15 and TRBJ2-7, the CDR3 gives the full variable domain: DAMVIQNPRYQVTQFGKPVTLSCSQTLNHNVMYWYQQKSSQAPKLLFHYYDKDFNNEADTPDNFQSRRPNTSFCFLDIRSPGLGDTAMYLCATSSDSYEQYFGPGTRLTVT.

V is TRBV2 and J is TRBJ1-5, with TRBD1 matching over 9 bases. In germline, CDR1 is SNHLY, CDR2 FYNNEI. The CDR3 sequence is 16 residues long. The trim removed 6 bases at V and 7 bases at J, leaving 13 bases unmatched. The CDR3 region is CASRTRQGEMRQPQHF. The DNA of the CDR3 is TGTGCCAGCAGGACCAGACAGGGGGAAATGAGGCAGCCCCAGCATTTT.

V and J are TRBV2 and TRBJ2-1; 8 bases agree with TRBD1. The CDR3 spans 13 residues. Per germline, CDR1 SNHLY and CDR2 FYNNEI. V lost 7 bases to trimming and J lost 8 bases; unmatched junction nucleotides: 7. The CDR3 spells CASNNRGVDEQFF. As DNA, the CDR3 is TGTGCCAGCAACAACAGGGGGGTCGATGAGCAGTTCTTC.

The J gene is TRBJ2-5, the V gene TRBV5-1, with a possible D match to TRBD2 (6 bases). The germline V and J ends were trimmed by 0 bases and 2 bases, with 11 bases remaining between them. CDR1 SGHRS and CDR2 YFSETQ come from the germline V gene. This CDR3 region has 15 residues. DNA of the CDR3: TGCGCCAGCAGCTTGGGCGGGACGGAACAAGAGACCCAGTACTTC. Residues: CASSLGGTEQETQYF. Complete variable domain (other parts from reference TRBV5-1 and TRBJ2-5): KAGVTQTPRYLIKTRGQQVTLSCSPISGHRSVSWYQQTPGQGLQFLFEYFSETQRNKGNFPGRFSGRQFSNSRSEMNVSTLELGDSALYLCASSLGGTEQETQYFGPGTRLLVL.

The chain combines TRBV5-5 with TRBJ1-5; tentatively, D is TRBD1 (5 bases). V lost 4 bases and J 0 bases, leaving 11 bases between the germline ends. CDR3 length equals 15 residues. Germline CDR1 and CDR2: SGHKS and YYEKEE (reference sequence). The CDR3 sequence: CASSTDSYSNQPQHF. Written as DNA, the CDR3 is TGTGCCAGCAGCACCGACAGTTATAGCAATCAGCCCCAGCATTTT. Supplemented by reference TRBV5-5 and TRBJ1-5, the full variable domain reads DAGVTQSPTHLIKTRGQQVTLRCSPISGHKSVSWYQQVLGQGPQFIFQYYEKEERGRGNFPDRFSARQFPNYSSELNVNALLLGDSALYLCASSTDSYSNQPQHFGDGTRLSIL.

This clone was seen only a few times. The chain is built from TRBV29-1 and TRBJ2-2; 12 bases are shared with TRBD2. The trim removed 7 bases at V and 10 bases at J, leaving 10 bases unmatched. CDR1 is SQVTM, CDR2 ANQGSEA, per germline. This CDR3 contains 14 residues. CDR3 bases: TGCAGCGCCCGGACTAGCGGGGCAGTTACGGAGCTGTTTTTT. Translation: CSARTSGAVTELFF.

This clone was counted only a few times. This rearrangement joins TRBV5-5 to TRBJ1-1, with D tentatively TRBD1 (6 bases). The germline V gene has CDR1 SGHKS and CDR2 YYEKEE (reference sequence). The V end lost 0 bases, the J end lost 2 bases, and 11 bases lay between the germline ends. This CDR3 region has 15 residues. In DNA, the CDR3 is TGTGCCAGCAGCTTGGGGGGACACCTTAACACTGAAGCTTTCTTT. Encoded protein: CASSLGGHLNTEAFF.

This clone showed up just a few times. V is TRBV7-3 and J is TRBJ1-2; TRBD1 matches 10 bases. CDR3 length: 13 residues. J was trimmed by 6 bases and V by 5 bases; bases with no gene match: 3. From germline, CDR1 is SGHTA and CDR2 FQGTGA. CDR3: CASSQGTGDGYTF. The CDR3 bases are TGTGCCAGCAGCCAAGGGACAGGGGATGGCTACACCTTC.

This clone has more than one count but fewer than ten. The V gene is TRBV30, the J gene TRBJ1-2; the match to TRBD1 covers 7 bases. Losses at the gene ends were 0 bases for V and 6 bases for J; bases not matched to a gene: 4. This CDR3 spans 13 amino acids. Germline CDR1 and CDR2: GTSNPN and SVGIG (reference sequence). The CDR3 is CAWSVGGGNGYTF. The DNA for the CDR3 is TGTGCCTGGAGTGTTGGAGGGGGCAATGGCTACACCTTC.